The sequence of this T cell receptor (beta chain) was determined in a study of cytomegalovirus exposure and HLA in healthy donors. CDR3 length: 15 residues. In germline, CDR1 is LGHNA, CDR2 YNFKEQ. With V trimmed by 0 bases and J by 4 bases, 4 bases remained unmatched. The PCR made use of 60 Vbeta and 13 Jbeta primers. Authors' processing steps: Later reanalysis found about 78 million unique TCR beta chains, around 11 million of them shared. This table comes from immunoSEQ multiplex PCR, and its TCRdb copy is limited to in-frame clones, with some not included. That table gives V, J and clone size, and the DNA gave D and trimming. This table holds about 48,000 clones. General study points: V- and J-gene trimming in TCR beta was tied to a missense DCLRE1C variant by an analysis performed later.

Regarding this clone: Its antigen is currently unknown.

The sequence came from a male donor in good health and CMV-seropositive. The sequenced sample was PBMCs. The rearrangement links TRBV4-2 to TRBJ1-1, with TRBD1 identical over 8 bases. This chain's CDR3 is CASSQDTGGTTEAFF. In nucleotides, the CDR3 is TGTGCCAGCAGCCAAGACACAGGGGGAACCACTGAAGCTTTCTTT.